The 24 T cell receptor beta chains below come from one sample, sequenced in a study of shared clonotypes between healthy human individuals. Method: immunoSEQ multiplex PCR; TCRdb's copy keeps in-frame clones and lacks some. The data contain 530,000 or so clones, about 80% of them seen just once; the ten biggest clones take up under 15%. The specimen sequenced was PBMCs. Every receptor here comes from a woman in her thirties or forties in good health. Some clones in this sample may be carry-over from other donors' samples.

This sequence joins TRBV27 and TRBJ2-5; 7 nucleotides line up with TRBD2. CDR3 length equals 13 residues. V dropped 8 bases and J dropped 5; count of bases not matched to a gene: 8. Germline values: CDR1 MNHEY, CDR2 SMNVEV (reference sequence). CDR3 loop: CASVGVGGETQYF. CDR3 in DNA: TGTGCCAGCGTTGGGGTGGGAGGGGAGACCCAGTACTTC.

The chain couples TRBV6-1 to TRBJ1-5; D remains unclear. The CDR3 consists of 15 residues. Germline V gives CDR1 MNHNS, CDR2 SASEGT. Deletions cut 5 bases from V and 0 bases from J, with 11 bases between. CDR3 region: CASSQDGYSNQPQHF. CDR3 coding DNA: TGTGCCAGCAGTCAGGACGGATATAGCAATCAGCCCCAGCATTTT.

The CDR3 reads CASSEGDSSEGYTF. The CDR3 DNA reads TGTGCCAGCAGTGAAGGGGACAGTTCGGAGGGCTACACCTTC. This chain joins TRBV6-1 and TRBJ1-2; 7 nucleotides match TRBD1. J was trimmed by 8 bases and V by 1 base; bases with no gene match: 7. This CDR3 has 14 residues. The germline CDR1 and CDR2 sequences are MNHNS and SASEGT.

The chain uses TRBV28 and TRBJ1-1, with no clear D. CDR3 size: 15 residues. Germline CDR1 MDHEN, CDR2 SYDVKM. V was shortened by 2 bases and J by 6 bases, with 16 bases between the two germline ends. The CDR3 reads CASSLVSRLLAEAFF. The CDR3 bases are TGTGCCAGCAGTTTAGTTTCCAGATTGCTAGCTGAAGCTTTCTTT. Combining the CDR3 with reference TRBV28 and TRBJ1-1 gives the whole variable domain DVKVTQSSRYLVKRTGEKVFLECVQDMDHENMFWYRQDPGLGLRLIYFSYDVKMKEKGDIPEGYSVSREKKERFSLILESASTNQTSMYLCASSLVSRLLAEAFFGQGTRLTVV.

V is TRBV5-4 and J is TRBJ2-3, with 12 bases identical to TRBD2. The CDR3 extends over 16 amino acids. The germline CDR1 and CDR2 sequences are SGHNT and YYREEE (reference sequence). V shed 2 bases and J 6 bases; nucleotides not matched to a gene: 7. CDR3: CASSLRTSGIGDTQYF. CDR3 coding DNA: TGTGCCAGCAGCTTAAGGACTAGCGGGATCGGGGATACGCAGTATTTT.

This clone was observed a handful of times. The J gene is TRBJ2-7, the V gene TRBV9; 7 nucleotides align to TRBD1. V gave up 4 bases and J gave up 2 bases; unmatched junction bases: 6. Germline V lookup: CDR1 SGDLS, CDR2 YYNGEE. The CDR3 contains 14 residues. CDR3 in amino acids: CASSLGQNTYEQYF. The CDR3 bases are TGTGCCAGCAGCTTGGGACAGAACACCTACGAGCAGTACTTC.

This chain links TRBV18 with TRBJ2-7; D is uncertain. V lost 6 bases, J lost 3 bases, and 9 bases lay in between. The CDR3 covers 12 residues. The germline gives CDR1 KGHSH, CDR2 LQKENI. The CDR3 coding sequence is TGTGCCAGCTCTGACGGAGTCTACGAGCAGTACTTC. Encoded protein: CASSDGVYEQYF.

The DNA of the CDR3 is TGTGCCAGCAGCCTCCACGGGACTAGCGGGACGGGCGAGCAGTACTTC. This encodes CASSLHGTSGTGEQYF. The chain carries TRBV7-2 and TRBJ2-7; the match to TRBD2 covers 13 bases. Losses at the gene ends were 5 bases for V and 6 bases for J; bases not matched to a gene: 10. Germline V gene data show CDR1 as SGHTA and CDR2 as FQGNSA. The CDR3 totals 16 residues.

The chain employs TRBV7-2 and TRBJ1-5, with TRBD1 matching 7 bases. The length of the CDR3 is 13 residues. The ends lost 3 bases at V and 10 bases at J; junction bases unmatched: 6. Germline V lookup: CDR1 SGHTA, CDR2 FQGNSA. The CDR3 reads CASSLPGGAPQHF. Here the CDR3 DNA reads TGTGCCAGCAGCTTGCCAGGGGGGGCACCCCAGCATTTT.

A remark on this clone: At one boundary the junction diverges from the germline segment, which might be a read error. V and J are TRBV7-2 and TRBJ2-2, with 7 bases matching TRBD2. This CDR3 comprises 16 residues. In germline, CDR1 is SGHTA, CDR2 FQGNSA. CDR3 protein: CASSQDTLGGPGELFF. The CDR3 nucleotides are TGCGCCAGCAGCCAAGATACGCTGGGAGGGCCCGGGGAGCTGTTTTTT.

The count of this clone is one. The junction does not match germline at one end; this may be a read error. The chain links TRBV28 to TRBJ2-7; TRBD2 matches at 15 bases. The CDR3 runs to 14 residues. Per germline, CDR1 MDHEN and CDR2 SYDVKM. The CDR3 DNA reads TGTGCCAGCAGTTCTCCGGGACTAGCGGGAGGCCAAGGCTTC. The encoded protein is CASSSPGLAGGQGF.

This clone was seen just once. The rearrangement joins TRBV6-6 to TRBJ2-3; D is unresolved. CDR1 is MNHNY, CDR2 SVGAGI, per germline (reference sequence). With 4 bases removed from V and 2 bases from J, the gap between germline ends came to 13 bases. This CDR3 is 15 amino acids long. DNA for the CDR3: TGTGCCAGCAGTTTAGGTGGGCCTATCACAGATACGCAGTATTTT. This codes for CASSLGGPITDTQYF.

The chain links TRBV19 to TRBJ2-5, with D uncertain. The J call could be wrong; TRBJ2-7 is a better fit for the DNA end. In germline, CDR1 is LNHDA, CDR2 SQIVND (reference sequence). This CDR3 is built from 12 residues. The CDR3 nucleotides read TGTGCCAGTAGTGCCGCCGCCTACGAGCAGTACTTC. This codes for CASSAAAYEQYF.

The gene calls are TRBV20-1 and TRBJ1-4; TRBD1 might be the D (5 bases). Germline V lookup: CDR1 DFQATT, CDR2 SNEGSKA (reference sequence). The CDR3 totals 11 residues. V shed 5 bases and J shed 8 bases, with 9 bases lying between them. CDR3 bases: TGCAGTGCTCTCAAGGGGGAAAAACTGTTTTTT. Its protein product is CSALKGEKLFF.

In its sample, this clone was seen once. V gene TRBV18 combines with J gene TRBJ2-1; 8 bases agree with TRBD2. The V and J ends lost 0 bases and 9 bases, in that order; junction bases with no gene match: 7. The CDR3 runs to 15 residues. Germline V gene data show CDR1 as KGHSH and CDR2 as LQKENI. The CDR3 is CASSPPTGLVGEQFF. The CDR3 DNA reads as TGTGCCAGCTCACCACCGACGGGACTAGTAGGTGAGCAGTTCTTC.

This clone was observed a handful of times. The CDR3 coding sequence is TGTGCCTGGGCAGGAGACAGGAACACTGAAGCTTTCTTT. Translation gives CAWAGDRNTEAFF. This chain joins TRBV30 and TRBJ1-1; TRBD1 is a possible D gene (5 bases). This CDR3 is built from 13 residues. Germline CDR1 is GTSNPN and CDR2 is SVGIG (reference sequence). V shed 5 bases and J shed 1 base, with 11 bases lying between them.

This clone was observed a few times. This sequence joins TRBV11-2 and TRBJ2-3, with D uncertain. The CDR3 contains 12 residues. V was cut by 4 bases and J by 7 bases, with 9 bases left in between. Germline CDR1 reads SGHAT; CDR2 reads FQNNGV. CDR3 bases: TGTGCCAGCAGCTCGCCAGGAAATACGCAGTATTTT. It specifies CASSSPGNTQYF.

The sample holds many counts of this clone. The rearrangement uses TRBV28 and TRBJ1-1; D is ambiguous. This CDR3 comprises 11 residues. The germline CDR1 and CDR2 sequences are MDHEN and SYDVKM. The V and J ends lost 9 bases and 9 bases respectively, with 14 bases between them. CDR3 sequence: CASEQTPQAFF. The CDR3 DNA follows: TGTGCCAGTGAACAGACCCCTCAAGCTTTCTTT.

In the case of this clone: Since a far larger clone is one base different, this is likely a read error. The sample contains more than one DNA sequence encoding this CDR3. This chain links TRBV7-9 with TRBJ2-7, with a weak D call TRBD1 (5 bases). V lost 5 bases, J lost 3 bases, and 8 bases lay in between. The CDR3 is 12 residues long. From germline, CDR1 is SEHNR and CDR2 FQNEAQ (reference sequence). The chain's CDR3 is CASSRQGYEQYF. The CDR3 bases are TGTGCCAGCAGCCGCCAGGGCTACGAGCAGTACTTC.

CDR3 in amino acids: CASSSYQSGYNEQFF. The DNA of the CDR3 is TGTGCCAGCAGCTCGTACCAGAGTGGCTACAATGAGCAGTTCTTC. The chain joins TRBV7-2 to TRBJ2-1; D is undetermined. This CDR3 contains 15 residues. The V gene's germline CDR1 is SGHTA and CDR2 FQGNSA. Trimming took 4 bases from V and 3 from J, leaving 13 bases between them.

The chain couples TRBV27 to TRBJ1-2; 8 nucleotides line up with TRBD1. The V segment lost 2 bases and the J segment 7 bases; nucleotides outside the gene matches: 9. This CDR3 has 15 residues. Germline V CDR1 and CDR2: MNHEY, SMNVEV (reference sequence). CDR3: CASSLDRGGVSGYTF. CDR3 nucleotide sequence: TGTGCCAGCAGTTTAGACAGGGGCGGCGTGTCTGGCTACACCTTC.

As DNA, the CDR3 is TGTGCCAGCATGCCGCCAGGGAGGTGGGAGACCCAGTACTTC. Its protein is CASMPPGRWETQYF. This sequence joins TRBV7-9 and TRBJ2-5; perhaps TRBD2 as D (6 bases). The germline gives CDR1 SEHNR, CDR2 FQNEAQ (reference sequence). The CDR3 covers 14 residues. Trimming stripped 7 bases from V and 5 bases from J, with 17 bases between. The full variable domain, its missing parts supplied by reference TRBV7-9 and TRBJ2-5, is DTGVSQNPRHKITKRGQNVTFRCDPISEHNRLYWYRQTLGQGPEFLTYFQNEAQLEKSRLLSDRFSAERPKGSFSTLEIQRTEQGDSAMYLCASMPPGRWETQYFGPGTRLLVL.

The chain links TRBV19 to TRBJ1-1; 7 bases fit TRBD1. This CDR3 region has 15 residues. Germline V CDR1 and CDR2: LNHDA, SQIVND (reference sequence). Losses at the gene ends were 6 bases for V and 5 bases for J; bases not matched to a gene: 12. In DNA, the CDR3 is TGTGCCAGTAGGCATTGGGGGGACAGTGATACTGAAGCTTTCTTT. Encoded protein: CASRHWGDSDTEAFF.

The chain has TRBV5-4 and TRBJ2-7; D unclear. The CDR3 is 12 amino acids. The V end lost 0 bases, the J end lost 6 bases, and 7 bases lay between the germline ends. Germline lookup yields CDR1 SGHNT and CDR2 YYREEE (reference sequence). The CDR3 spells CASSLGEGEQYF. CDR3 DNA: TGTGCCAGCAGCTTGGGGGAAGGCGAGCAGTACTTC.